A single sample is the source of the 9 T cell receptor beta chains below, sequenced in a study of blood T cell repertoires in COVID-19. Profiled with immunoSEQ multiplex PCR; TCRdb holds only in-frame clones, not every one. In the table there are roughly 570,000 clones, roughly 91% of which are singletons. The sequencing sample was made of peripheral blood. The receptors originated from a woman in her forties or fifties with COVID-19, enrolled during active disease.

This chain uses TRBV3-1 (or the pseudogene TRBV3-2) with TRBJ1-2; a weak D match, TRBD1 (5 bases). The CDR3 extends over 16 amino acids. V shed 4 bases and J shed 3 bases, with 18 bases lying between them. Germline values: CDR1 LGHDT, CDR2 YNNKEL (reference sequence). The CDR3, as DNA: TGTGCCAGCAGCCGCGGTTTAGACAGCCCCTACTATGGCTACACCTTC. Protein product: CASSRGLDSPYYGYTF.

The V call is TRBV9, the J call TRBJ1-5; no definite D call. This CDR3 is 19 amino acids long. The germline CDR1 and CDR2 sequences are SGDLS and YYNGEE. Trimming removed 0 bases from V and 3 bases from J, with 22 bases in between. The CDR3: CASSVGGMGTKPDNQPQHF. The DNA of the CDR3 is TGTGCCAGCAGCGTAGGCGGGATGGGAACAAAACCCGACAATCAGCCCCAGCATTTT.

The chain combines TRBV19 with TRBJ2-3; 11 positions match TRBD2. From germline, CDR1 is LNHDA and CDR2 SQIVND (reference sequence). The CDR3 is 17 amino acids. The V and J ends lost 2 bases and 3 bases, in that order; junction bases with no gene match: 7. CDR3 region: CASSITSGGVGTDTQYF. The DNA for the CDR3 is TGTGCCAGTAGTATAACTAGCGGGGGTGTCGGAACAGATACGCAGTATTTT.

The genes are TRBV18 and TRBJ1-2; TRBD1 is a possible D gene (6 bases). CDR3 length equals 17 residues. Germline CDR1 KGHSH, CDR2 LQKENI. V lost 3 bases and J 0 bases, leaving 17 bases between the germline ends. The DNA of the CDR3 is TGTGCCAGCTCACCGATTGGGGCGACAGGAGCTAACTATGGCTACACCTTC. Translated, it gives CASSPIGATGANYGYTF.

This sequence joins TRBV13 and TRBJ2-1, with a tentative D call TRBD2 (5 bases). Per the germline V gene, CDR1 is PRHDT and CDR2 is FYEKMQ (reference sequence). The CDR3 is 14 residues long. V lost 5 bases, J lost 6 bases, and 14 bases lay in between. CDR3 amino acids: CASSLRTRGNEQFF. DNA for the CDR3: TGTGCCAGCAGCCTCAGGACTCGGGGCAATGAGCAGTTCTTC.

This clone was seen only once. This chain connects TRBV5-1 to TRBJ1-2, with D unclear. Deletions cut 2 bases from V and 3 bases from J, with 14 bases between. CDR1 and CDR2 (germline): SGHRS, YFSETQ. The CDR3 is 15 residues long. This chain's CDR3 is CASSFGWRADYGYTF. The CDR3 coding sequence is TGCGCCAGCAGCTTTGGGTGGCGGGCAGACTATGGCTACACCTTC.

CDR3: CASSSDRNQETQYF. CDR3 nucleotide sequence: TGCGCCAGCAGCTCGGACAGGAACCAAGAGACCCAGTACTTC. This rearrangement joins TRBV5-1 to TRBJ2-5; TRBD1 aligns across 7 bases. Germline loops: CDR1 SGHRS, CDR2 YFSETQ. Trimming cost V 3 bases and J 0 bases; bases outside gene matches: 2. The CDR3 covers 14 residues.

V usage is TRBV5-1 and J usage is TRBJ1-6; D is unresolved. Germline V gives CDR1 SGHRS, CDR2 YFSETQ. V was shortened by 1 base and J by 7 bases, with 12 bases between the two germline ends. The CDR3 extends over 15 amino acids. CDR3 amino acids: CASSLREAGNSPLHF. CDR3 nucleotide sequence: TGCGCCAGCAGCTTGCGGGAGGCCGGGAATTCACCCCTCCACTTT. Full variable domain (rest looked up from reference TRBV5-1 and TRBJ1-6): KAGVTQTPRYLIKTRGQQVTLSCSPISGHRSVSWYQQTPGQGLQFLFEYFSETQRNKGNFPGRFSGRQFSNSRSEMNVSTLELGDSALYLCASSLREAGNSPLHFGNGTRLTVT.

This chain joins TRBV5-1 and TRBJ1-1, with 9 bases fitting TRBD1. Germline CDR1 and CDR2: SGHRS and YFSETQ. CDR3 length equals 16 residues. J was trimmed by 2 bases and V by 3 bases; bases with no gene match: 8. The CDR3 nucleotides read TGCGCCAGCAGCTCCGGAAACAGGGGGCGAAACACTGAAGCTTTCTTT. It encodes CASSSGNRGRNTEAFF.